This T cell receptor (beta chain) derives from a study of a mutant IDH1 vaccine in newly diagnosed glioma. Overall study: With temozolomide cycles, or 4-6 weeks after radiotherapy alone, vaccination was started. Every participant had undergone radiotherapy, temozolomide, or both before, and most underwent both. The sex distribution of treated patients was 62.5% male and 37.5% female, with a mean age of around 43 years.

Specified time point: week 35, safety follow-up. Each vaccine dose was 300 ug of mutant IDH1 20-mer peptide, with topical imiquimod. V lost 0 bases and J lost 3; bases outside the gene matches: 4. CDR1 is MNHEY, CDR2 SVGAGI, per germline. CDR3 size: 15 residues. On this clone itself: Its matching antigen is unknown. Distinct nucleotide sequences in the sample also encode this CDR3.

Repertoires were generated with immunoSEQ multiplex PCR, while TCRdb's copy carries only in-frame clones and drops some. The repertoire holds over 55,000 clones, roughly 81% seen once, with roughly 5.3% in the top ten. V and J are TRBV6-5 and TRBJ2-7; 8 bases fit TRBD1. This sequence originates from a man aged 40-49 years with glioma. Sequenced material: PBMCs, taken from a glioma patient whose treatment included an IDH1 peptide vaccine. In nucleotides, the CDR3 is TGTGCCAGCAGTTACTCGCAGGACAGGGTCTACGAGCAGTACTTC. It codes for CASSYSQDRVYEQYF.